This T cell receptor beta chain derives from a study of CD8 T cells in ankylosing spondylitis. Ten or more counts support this clonotype. Its cognate antigen is unknown. Study outcomes and limitations: A number of the motif variants had already been described in reactive arthritis synovial fluid and blood. Roughly eight highly homologous variants made up a TCR beta motif that seemed to typify ankylosing spondylitis blood.

Generation of TCR beta libraries employed quantitative 5'-RACE incorporating molecular barcodes. TCRdb fed the 5' RACE reads into MiXCR, producing one record per CDR3 protein. The sample consists of around 230,000 distinct CDR3 sequences, 8.6% of them appearing once. Germline lookup yields CDR1 MNHNS and CDR2 SASEGT. Trimming removed 4 bases at V and 3 bases at J, with 13 bases between. CDR3 length: 14 amino acids. The chain uses TRBV6-1 and TRBJ2-7; D might be TRBD2 (6 bases). This TCR was recovered from a male donor with ankylosing spondylitis or in good health (not recorded which). Sequenced input: blood, either unsorted or a sorted T cell fraction (not recorded which). Written as DNA, the CDR3 is TGTGCCAGCAGTGTACCGGGACTGTTCTACGAGCAGTACTTC. Protein: CASSVPGLFYEQYF.